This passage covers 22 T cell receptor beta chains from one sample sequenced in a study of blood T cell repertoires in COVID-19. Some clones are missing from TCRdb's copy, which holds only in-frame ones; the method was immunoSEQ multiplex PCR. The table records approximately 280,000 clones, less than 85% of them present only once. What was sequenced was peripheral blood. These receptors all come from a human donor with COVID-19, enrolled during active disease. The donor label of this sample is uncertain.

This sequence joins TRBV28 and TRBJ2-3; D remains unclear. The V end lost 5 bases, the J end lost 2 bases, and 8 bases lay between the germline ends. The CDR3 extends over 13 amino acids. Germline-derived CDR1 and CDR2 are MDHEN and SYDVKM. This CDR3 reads CASSRGPTDTQYF. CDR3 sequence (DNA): TGTGCCAGCAGTCGCGGCCCCACAGATACGCAGTATTTT.

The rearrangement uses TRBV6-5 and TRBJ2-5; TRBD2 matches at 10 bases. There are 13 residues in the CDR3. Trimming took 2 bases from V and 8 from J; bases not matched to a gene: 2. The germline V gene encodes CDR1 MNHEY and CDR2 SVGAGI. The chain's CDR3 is CASSYLAGATQYF. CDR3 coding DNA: TGTGCCAGCAGTTACCTAGCGGGGGCAACCCAGTACTTC.

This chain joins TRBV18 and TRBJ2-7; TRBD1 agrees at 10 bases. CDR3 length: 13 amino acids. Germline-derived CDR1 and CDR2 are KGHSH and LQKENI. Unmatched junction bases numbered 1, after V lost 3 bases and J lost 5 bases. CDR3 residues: CASSPGQGNEQYF. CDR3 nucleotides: TGTGCCAGCTCACCGGGACAGGGGAACGAGCAGTACTTC.

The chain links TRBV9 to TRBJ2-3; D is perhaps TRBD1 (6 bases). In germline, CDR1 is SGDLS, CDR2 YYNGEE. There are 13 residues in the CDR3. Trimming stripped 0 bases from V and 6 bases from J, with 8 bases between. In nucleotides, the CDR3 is TGTGCCAGCAGCGTAGGGGGGCCGGATACGCAGTATTTT. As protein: CASSVGGPDTQYF.

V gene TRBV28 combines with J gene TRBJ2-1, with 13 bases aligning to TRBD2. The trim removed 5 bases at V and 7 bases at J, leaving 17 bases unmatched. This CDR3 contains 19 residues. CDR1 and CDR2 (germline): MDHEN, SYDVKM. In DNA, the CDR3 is TGTGCCAGCAGTCCTCCGGGACTAGCGGGGAGGGCCGGGAGAAATGAGCAGTTCTTC. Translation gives CASSPPGLAGRAGRNEQFF. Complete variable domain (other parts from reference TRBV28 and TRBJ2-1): DVKVTQSSRYLVKRTGEKVFLECVQDMDHENMFWYRQDPGLGLRLIYFSYDVKMKEKGDIPEGYSVSREKKERFSLILESASTNQTSMYLCASSPPGLAGRAGRNEQFFGPGTRLTVL.

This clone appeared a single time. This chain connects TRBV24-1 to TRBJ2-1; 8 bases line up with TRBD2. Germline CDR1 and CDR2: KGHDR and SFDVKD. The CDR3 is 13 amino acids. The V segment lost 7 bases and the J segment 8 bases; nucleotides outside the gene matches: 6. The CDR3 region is CATRAGALHEQFF. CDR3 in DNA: TGTGCCACCAGAGCGGGAGCTCTACATGAGCAGTTCTTC.

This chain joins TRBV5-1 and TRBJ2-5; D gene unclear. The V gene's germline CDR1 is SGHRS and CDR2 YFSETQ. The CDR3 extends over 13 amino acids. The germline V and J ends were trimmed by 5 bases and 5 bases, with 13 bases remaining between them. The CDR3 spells CASRWADGETQYF. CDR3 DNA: TGCGCCAGCAGATGGGCTGATGGGGAGACCCAGTACTTC.

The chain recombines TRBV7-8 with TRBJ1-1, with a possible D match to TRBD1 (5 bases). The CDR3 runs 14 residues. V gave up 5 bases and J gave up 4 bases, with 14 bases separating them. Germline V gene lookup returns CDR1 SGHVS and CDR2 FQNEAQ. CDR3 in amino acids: CASSPRRGGTEAFF. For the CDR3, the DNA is TGTGCCAGCAGCCCCCGAAGGGGAGGCACTGAAGCTTTCTTT.

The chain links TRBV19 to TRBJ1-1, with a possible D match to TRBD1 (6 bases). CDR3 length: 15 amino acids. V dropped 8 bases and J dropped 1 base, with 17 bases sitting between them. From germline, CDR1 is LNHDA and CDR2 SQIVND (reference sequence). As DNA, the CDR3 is TGTGCCAGTTGCATCGGAGGCAGGGGGAACACTGAAGCTTTCTTT. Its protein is CASCIGGRGNTEAFF.

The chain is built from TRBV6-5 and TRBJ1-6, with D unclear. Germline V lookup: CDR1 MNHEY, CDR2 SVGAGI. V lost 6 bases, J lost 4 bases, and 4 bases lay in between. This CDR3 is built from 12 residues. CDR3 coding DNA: TGTGCCAGCAGGCAGTATAATTCACCCCTCCACTTT. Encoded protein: CASRQYNSPLHF.

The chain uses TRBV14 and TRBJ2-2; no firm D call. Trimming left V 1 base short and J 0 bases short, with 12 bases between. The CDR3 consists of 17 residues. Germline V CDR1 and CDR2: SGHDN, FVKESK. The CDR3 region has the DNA TGTGCCAGCAGCCAAGGTTCGCGGAGTGCGAACACCGGGGAGCTGTTTTTT. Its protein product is CASSQGSRSANTGELFF.

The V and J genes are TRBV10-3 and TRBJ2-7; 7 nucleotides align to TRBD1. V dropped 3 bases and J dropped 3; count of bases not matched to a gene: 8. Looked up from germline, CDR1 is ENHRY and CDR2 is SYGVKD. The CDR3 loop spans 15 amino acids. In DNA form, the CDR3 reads TGTGCCATCAGTGAAGAAGACAGGGCCTTCTACGAGCAGTACTTC. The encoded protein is CAISEEDRAFYEQYF.

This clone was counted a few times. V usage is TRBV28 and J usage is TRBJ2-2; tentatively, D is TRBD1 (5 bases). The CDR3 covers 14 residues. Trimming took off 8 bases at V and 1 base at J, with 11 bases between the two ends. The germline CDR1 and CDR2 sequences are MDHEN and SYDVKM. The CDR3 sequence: CASEGGQNTGELFF. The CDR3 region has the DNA TGTGCCAGCGAAGGCGGACAGAACACCGGGGAGCTGTTTTTT.

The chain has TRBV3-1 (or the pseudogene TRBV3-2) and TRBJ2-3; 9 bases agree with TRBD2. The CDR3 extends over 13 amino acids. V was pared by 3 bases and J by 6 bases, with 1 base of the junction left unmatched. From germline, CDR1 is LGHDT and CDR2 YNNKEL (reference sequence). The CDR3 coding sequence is TGTGCCAGCAGCCAGCGGGGGGGGGATACGCAGTATTTT. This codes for CASSQRGGDTQYF.

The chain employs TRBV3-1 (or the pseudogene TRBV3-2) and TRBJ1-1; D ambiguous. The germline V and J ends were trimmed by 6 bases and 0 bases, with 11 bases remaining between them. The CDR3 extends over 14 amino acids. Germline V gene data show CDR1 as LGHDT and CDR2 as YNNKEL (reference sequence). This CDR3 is CASSPSSLNTEAFF. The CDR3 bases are TGTGCCAGCAGTCCAAGTAGCTTGAACACTGAAGCTTTCTTT.

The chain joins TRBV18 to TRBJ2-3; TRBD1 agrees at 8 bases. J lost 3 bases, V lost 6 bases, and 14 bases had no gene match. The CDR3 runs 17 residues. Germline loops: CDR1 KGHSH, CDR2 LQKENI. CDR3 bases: TGTGCCAGCTCGACCCGCCCCAAACAGGGGGTTACAGATACGCAGTATTTT. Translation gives CASSTRPKQGVTDTQYF.

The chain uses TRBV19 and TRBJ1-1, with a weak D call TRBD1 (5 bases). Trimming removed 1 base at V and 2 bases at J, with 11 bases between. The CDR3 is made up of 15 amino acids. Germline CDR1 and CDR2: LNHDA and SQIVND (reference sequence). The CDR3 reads CASSIVAQGNTEAFF. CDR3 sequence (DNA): TGTGCCAGTAGTATAGTTGCCCAGGGTAACACTGAAGCTTTCTTT.

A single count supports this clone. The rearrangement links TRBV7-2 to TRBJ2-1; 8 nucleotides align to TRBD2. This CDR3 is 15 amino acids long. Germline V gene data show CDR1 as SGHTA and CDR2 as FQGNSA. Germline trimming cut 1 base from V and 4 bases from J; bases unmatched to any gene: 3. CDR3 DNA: TGTGCCAGCAGCTTAGAGGCGGGAGGTTACAATGAGCAGTTCTTC. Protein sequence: CASSLEAGGYNEQFF.

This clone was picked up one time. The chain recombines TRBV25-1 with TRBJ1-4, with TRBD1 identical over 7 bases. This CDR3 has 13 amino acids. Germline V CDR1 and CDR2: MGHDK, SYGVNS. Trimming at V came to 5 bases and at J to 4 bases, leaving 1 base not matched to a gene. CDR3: CASSQGDNEKLFF. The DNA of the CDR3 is TGTGCCAGCAGTCAGGGGGATAATGAAAAACTGTTTTTT.

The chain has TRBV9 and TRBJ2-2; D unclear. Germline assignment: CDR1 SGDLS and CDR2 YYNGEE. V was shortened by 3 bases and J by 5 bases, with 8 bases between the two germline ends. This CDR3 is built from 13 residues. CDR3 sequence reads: CASSGQETGELFF. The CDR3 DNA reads TGTGCCAGCAGCGGGCAGGAAACCGGGGAGCTGTTTTTT.

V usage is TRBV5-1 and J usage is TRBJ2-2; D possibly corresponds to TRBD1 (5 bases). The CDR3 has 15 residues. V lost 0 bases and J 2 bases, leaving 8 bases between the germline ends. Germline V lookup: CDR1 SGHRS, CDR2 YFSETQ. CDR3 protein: CASSLDGANTGELFF. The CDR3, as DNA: TGCGCCAGCAGCTTGGATGGGGCCAACACCGGGGAGCTGTTTTTT.

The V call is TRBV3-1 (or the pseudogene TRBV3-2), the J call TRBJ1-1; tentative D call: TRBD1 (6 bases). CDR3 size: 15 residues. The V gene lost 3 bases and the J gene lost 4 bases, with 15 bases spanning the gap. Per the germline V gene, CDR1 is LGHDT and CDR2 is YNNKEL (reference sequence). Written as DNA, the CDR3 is TGTGCCAGCAGCCACACGACAGGAGCCGGCACTGAAGCTTTCTTT. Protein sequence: CASSHTTGAGTEAFF.